This T cell receptor (beta chain) comes out of a study of OX40 agonist ivuxolimab in advanced cancers. Overall study findings and caveats: The work left the antigen specificity of expanded peripheral T cells undetermined.

Produced via immunoSEQ multiplex PCR; TCRdb's table is partial and in-frame only. The sample shows 80,000 or so clones, around 83% of them seen only once. CDR1 is LNHDA and CDR2 is SQIVND in the germline V gene (reference sequence). This CDR3 region has 17 residues. The V and J ends lost 3 bases and 3 bases respectively, with 20 bases between them. This clone was recorded only once. Its matching antigen is unknown. The source material was CD4+ or CD8+ T cells sorted from blood, sampled in a trial of the OX40 agonist ivuxolimab. The chain employs TRBV19 and TRBJ1-1; possible D gene TRBD1, 6 bases. The sequence came from an adult with an advanced solid tumor such as melanoma, head and neck, liver or kidney cancer. The CDR3 DNA follows: TGTGCCAGTAGTATCAAAGTGACAGGTGCTTGGGACACTGAAGCTTTCTTT. Amino acid sequence: CASSIKVTGAWDTEAFF.